Listed below are T cell receptor beta chains from one sample, sequenced in a study of blood T cell repertoires in COVID-19. Profiling relied on immunoSEQ multiplex PCR, and the TCRdb table lists in-frame clones only, not all of them. The repertoire includes under 55,000 clones, roughly 88% of them detected once, and more than 13% sits in the top ten. The material sequenced was peripheral blood. These receptor sequences come from a human donor in a cohort sampled during active COVID-19. Each CDR3 is given with its conserved first and last residue. D genes are given only for firm matches. Only some rows state a clone size, as once, few, many or a class for expanded clones.

.	TRBV19	TRBJ2-5	.	TGTGCCAGTAGTCGATTGGGCTCAGAGACCCAGTACTTC	CASSRLGSETQYF
.	TRBV2	TRBJ2-5	.	TGTGCCAGCAGTGAAGATACAGGGGAGACCCAGTACTTC	CASSEDTGETQYF
TRBD2	TRBV4-1	TRBJ2-1	.	TGCGCCAGCAGCCAAGTGGCGGGAGAGGTCAATGAGCAGTTCTTC	CASSQVAGEVNEQFF
.	TRBV7-3	TRBJ2-2	.	TGTGCCAGCAGACCAGGGGGAGGCACCGGGGAGCTGTTTTTT	CASRPGGGTGELFF
.	TRBV18	TRBJ1-1	.	TGTGCCAGCTCCTTTACCAAGGCGGAGAATGAAGCTTTCTTT	CASSFTKAENEAFF
TRBD2	TRBV6-2/TRBV6-3	TRBJ2-7	.	TGTGCCAGCAGTTATCCGCGGGAGGTCTCCTACGAGCAGTACTTC	CASSYPREVSYEQYF
.	TRBV7-9	TRBJ2-7	few	TGTGCCAGCAGCAGCGACCGGGACACCGTCTACGAGCAGTACTTC	CASSSDRDTVYEQYF
TRBD2	TRBV15	TRBJ2-5	few	TGTGCCACCAGCAGAGATGCGGCCTGGACTAGCGGGGGGATGTTTATGGAGACCCAGTACTTC	CATSRDAAWTSGGMFMETQYF
.	TRBV6-6	TRBJ1-1	once	TGTGCCAGCAGTGTACAGGGTACGGAAGCTTTCTTT	CASSVQGTEAFF
.	TRBV18	TRBJ2-7	.	TGTGCCAGCTCACCCGGGACTGGAGGCTACGAGCAGTACTTC	CASSPGTGGYEQYF
TRBD2	TRBV27	TRBJ2-3	.	TGTGCCAGTGGGAAGCGGGGCCAGGGCACAGATACGCAGTATTTT	CASGKRGQGTDTQYF
TRBD1	TRBV7-6	TRBJ1-6	few	TGTGCCAGCAGCTTAGGGACAGGTGCTAATTCACCCCTCCACTTT	CASSLGTGANSPLHF
TRBD1	TRBV19	TRBJ2-6	.	TGTGCCAGTAGTGTGGCAGGGGGCCCTGGGGCCAACGTCCTGACTTTC	CASSVAGGPGANVLTF
.	TRBV4-1	TRBJ1-1	.	TGCGCCAGCAGGTATGAACAGGGTAGGTCCACTGAAGCTTTCTTT	CASRYEQGRSTEAFF
.	TRBV6-5	TRBJ1-4	.	TGTGCCAGCAGCGGAGTAACTAATGAAAAACTGTTTTTT	CASSGVTNEKLFF
TRBD2	TRBV28	TRBJ2-7	.	TGTGCCAGCAACTCAGCGGGATTAAGGATAGGCGAGCAGTACTTC	CASNSAGLRIGEQYF
TRBD2	TRBV5-4	TRBJ2-7	.	TGTGCCAGCAGCTTGGACACTAGCGGTTACGAGCAGTACTTC	CASSLDTSGYEQYF
TRBD1	TRBV28	TRBJ1-1	.	TGTGCCAGCAGTCCGGGACAGGGGAAAGGAAACACTGAAGCTTTCTTT	CASSPGQGKGNTEAFF
.	TRBV9	TRBJ1-5	.	TGTGCCAGCAGCGTAGGGTCAGGGGAGCAGCCCCAGCATTTT	CASSVGSGEQPQHF
TRBD1	TRBV11-1	TRBJ1-3	.	TGTGCCAGCAGCGCGAACAGGGGCACCATATATTTT	CASSANRGTIYF
.	TRBV6-1	TRBJ1-2	.	TGTGCCAGCAGTGACCCCCGGGGGAGTTGGAGTGGCTACACCTTC	CASSDPRGSWSGYTF
.	TRBV6-2/TRBV6-3	TRBJ1-5	.	TGTGCCAGCAGTTACCTTTCAGGCGGCAATCAGCCCCAGCATTTT	CASSYLSGGNQPQHF
.	TRBV5-1	TRBJ1-2	.	TGCGCCAGCAGCTTGGCCCCACAGGGTTTTGATGGCTACACCTTC	CASSLAPQGFDGYTF
.	TRBV4-1	TRBJ2-2	.	TGCGCCAGCAGCCAAGTAGTAGCGTCGAACACCGGGGAGCTGTTTTTT	CASSQVVASNTGELFF
.	TRBV30	TRBJ1-6	.	TGTGCCTGGAGTGTATACGCGCGGGCGGTTAATTCACCCCTCCACTTT	CAWSVYARAVNSPLHF
.	TRBV9	TRBJ1-1	.	TGTGCCAGCAGGGATAATGCGGGTTGGGCTTTCTTT	CASRDNAGWAFF
TRBD2	TRBV9	TRBJ2-1	.	TGTGCCAGCAGCGTAGGTGCGGGGGGGCCGTCCTACAATGAGCAGTTCTTC	CASSVGAGGPSYNEQFF
TRBD2	TRBV19	TRBJ2-3	.	TGTGCCAGTAGTATCGAATGGGACGGGGGGGCGGATACGCAGTATTTT	CASSIEWDGGADTQYF
.	TRBV19	TRBJ2-3	.	TGTGCCAGTACCCCCAGGGGAACAGATACGCAGTATTTT	CASTPRGTDTQYF
.	TRBV5-1	TRBJ2-1	.	TGCGCCAGCAGCCCGCAGGCCGGGATAAACAATGAGCAGTTCTTC	CASSPQAGINNEQFF
.	TRBV4-1	TRBJ2-7	.	TGCGCCAGCAGCCAGAATGGACACGCACCCTACGAGCAGTACTTC	CASSQNGHAPYEQYF
.	TRBV28	TRBJ2-3	.	TGTGCCAGCAGTCCCCCCTTCGTAGCGGTGATCAGCACAGATACGCAGTATTTT	CASSPPFVAVISTDTQYF
TRBD2	TRBV6-5	TRBJ2-1	.	TGTGCCAGCAGGGCGGGAGAGTCCTACAATGAGCAGTTCTTC	CASRAGESYNEQFF
.	TRBV5-1	TRBJ2-7	.	TGCGCCAGCAGCCCGACTGGGGCAGGGGACCTAAGCTACGAGCAGTACTTC	CASSPTGAGDLSYEQYF
.	TRBV28	TRBJ2-1	.	TGTGCCAGCATCGAGTACCAGCGGAGTGAGCAGTTCTTC	CASIEYQRSEQFF
.	TRBV7-3	TRBJ1-3	.	TGTGCCAGCAGCTCGGGTTCGCCTGGAAACACCATATATTTT	CASSSGSPGNTIYF